A single sample is the source of the 10 T cell receptor beta chains below, sequenced in a study of blood T cell repertoires in COVID-19. Measured with immunoSEQ multiplex PCR; TCRdb has only the in-frame clones, and not every one. Here the sample spans roughly 50,000 clones, more than 60% being singletons. Sequences were obtained from peripheral blood. The receptors derive from a human donor with active or convalescent COVID-19. The donor label of this sample is uncertain.

V is TRBV5-4 and J is TRBJ1-3; a possible D gene is TRBD1 (6 bases). This CDR3 is built from 17 residues. Deletions cut 3 bases from V and 3 bases from J, with 19 bases between. Germline CDR1 and CDR2: SGHNT and YYREEE (reference sequence). The CDR3 protein is CASSSGGARVYGNTIYF. Written as DNA, the CDR3 is TGTGCCAGCAGCTCGGGGGGGGCGCGCGTATATGGAAACACCATATATTTT.

This clone was seen a few times. The chain links TRBV10-2 to TRBJ1-5; possible D gene TRBD1, 5 bases. The CDR3 contains 13 residues. Germline lookup yields CDR1 WSHSY and CDR2 SAAADI. Trimming cost V 6 bases and J 7 bases, with 13 bases left between them. CDR3 protein: CASRRTSDQPQHF. DNA of the CDR3: TGCGCCAGCAGGAGGACATCGGACCAGCCCCAGCATTTT.

This clone turned up a few times. V and J are TRBV3-1 (or the pseudogene TRBV3-2) and TRBJ2-1; no firm D call. The CDR3 is made up of 14 amino acids. V lost 1 base and J 4 bases, leaving 8 bases between the germline ends. Germline-derived CDR1 and CDR2 are LGHDT and YNNKEL (reference sequence). DNA for the CDR3: TGTGCCAGCAGCCAAGGCGAGATTTACAATGAGCAGTTCTTC. Its translation: CASSQGEIYNEQFF.

This clone was counted between two and nine times. This chain joins TRBV7-9 and TRBJ1-1; 8 bases agree with TRBD1. Germline V CDR1 and CDR2: SEHNR, FQNEAQ (reference sequence). V shed 5 bases and J 5 bases; nucleotides not matched to a gene: 10. The CDR3 contains 15 residues. CDR3 DNA sequence: TGTGCCAGCAGCACGGGACAGGCCTTGAGAACTGAAGCTTTCTTT. This encodes CASSTGQALRTEAFF.

This chain uses TRBV6-2 or TRBV6-3 with TRBJ2-7, with 7 bases aligning to TRBD2. Germline assignment: CDR1 MNHEY and CDR2 SVGEGT. After removal of 4 bases from V and 0 bases from J, the junction contained 9 bases not matched to a gene. The CDR3 is made up of 16 amino acids. The CDR3 protein is CASSSPSGAPSYEQYF. In DNA form, the CDR3 reads TGTGCCAGCAGTTCCCCAAGCGGGGCCCCCTCCTACGAGCAGTACTTC.

The V gene is TRBV7-2, the J gene TRBJ1-1; a possible D gene is TRBD1 (5 bases). Per the germline V gene, CDR1 is SGHTA and CDR2 is FQGNSA. The CDR3 totals 15 residues. V lost 5 bases, J lost 5 bases, and 18 bases lay in between. The CDR3 nucleotides are TGTGCCAGCAGCCTACAATGGGGGGTTGGGACTGAAGCTTTCTTT. Residues: CASSLQWGVGTEAFF.

This clone was observed a single time. CDR3 bases: TGTGCCAGCAGCCAAGATCTGGCCAGGCAGCCTAATAACTATGGCTACACCTTC. Its protein product is CASSQDLARQPNNYGYTF. The rearrangement uses TRBV14 and TRBJ1-2; D remains ambiguous. Between the trimmed V and J ends, which lost 0 bases and 1 base, there was a span of 18 bases. CDR1 is SGHDN and CDR2 is FVKESK in the germline V gene. This CDR3 is built from 18 residues.

The rearrangement joins TRBV3-1 (or the pseudogene TRBV3-2) to TRBJ2-5, with 8 nucleotides matching TRBD2. The CDR3 extends over 15 amino acids. The V gene end was trimmed by 6 bases and the J gene end by 1 base; junction bases not matched to a gene: 7. Germline V gene sequence: CDR1 LGHDT, CDR2 YNNKEL (reference sequence). The CDR3 DNA is TGTGCCAGCAGACCGAAGGGACTAGGCCAAGAGACCCAGTACTTC. This sequence encodes CASRPKGLGQETQYF.

This clone occurred many times. The chain uses TRBV19 and TRBJ2-7; 7 bases are a match to TRBD2. Germline V gene sequence: CDR1 LNHDA, CDR2 SQIVND (reference sequence). This CDR3 comprises 17 residues. Germline trimming cut 5 bases from V and 7 bases from J; bases unmatched to any gene: 20. The CDR3 here is CASSPNLGVPRGGEQYF. CDR3 coding DNA: TGTGCCAGTAGTCCCAATTTGGGGGTCCCGCGGGGAGGGGAGCAGTACTTC.

The V gene is TRBV10-3, the J gene TRBJ2-2; D is perhaps TRBD1 (5 bases). Per the germline V gene, CDR1 is ENHRY and CDR2 is SYGVKD. The CDR3 runs 14 residues. Trimming pared 9 bases from V and 4 bases from J, leaving 15 bases between. This CDR3 reads CAIGAPQGTGELFF. The DNA of the CDR3 is TGTGCCATAGGGGCACCTCAGGGCACCGGGGAGCTGTTTTTT.